This T cell receptor beta chain was recovered during a study of shared clonotypes between healthy human individuals. The CDR3 is 14 residues long. V lost 6 bases to trimming and J lost 3 bases; unmatched junction nucleotides: 5. In germline, CDR1 is SGHNT, CDR2 YENEEA. Sequencing was performed with immunoSEQ multiplex PCR; in TCRdb, only in-frame clones are kept and a portion is missing. There are 600,000 to 700,000 clones in the sample; around 73% occur only once, and 1.5% to 2% lies in the top ten. The clonotype was recovered from a woman aged 30 to 39 in good health. The sequencing sample was made of memory CD4+ T cells sorted from blood. Sample subset: CD45RA-negative fraction. The V and J genes are TRBV11-3 and TRBJ2-1; 7 positions agree with TRBD2. CDR3 residues: CASSQERGYNEQFF. CDR3 coding DNA: TGTGCCAGCAGTCAGGAGCGGGGCTACAATGAGCAGTTCTTC.